This TCR beta chain was identified during a study of shared clonotypes between healthy human individuals. Study-wide results and caveats: Represented diversity (both genetic and exposure-history) was limited by the small number of donors.

The CDR3 sequence is 15 residues long. With V trimmed by 5 bases and J by 5 bases, 5 bases remained unmatched. Per germline, CDR1 MNHEY and CDR2 SMNVEV (reference sequence). Turning to this clone: The antigen is not known. Different DNA sequences within this sample yield the same CDR3.

CD45RO-negative, CCR7-positively selected cells formed the naive CD8 fraction, excluding terminally differentiated effector memory CD45RA+ cells. At deep level, the assay was performed. Profiled with immunoSEQ multiplex PCR; TCRdb holds only in-frame clones, not every one. The sample lists 2 million to 2.5 million clones; about 95% were seen once. This chain links TRBV27 with TRBJ2-1, with TRBD2 matching over 11 bases. This receptor was obtained from a man aged 18 to 29 in good health. Source material: naive CD8+ T cells sorted from blood. This chain's CDR3 is CASSPGTSGHNEQFF. CDR3 in DNA: TGTGCCAGCAGTCCAGGGACTAGCGGTCACAATGAGCAGTTCTTC.